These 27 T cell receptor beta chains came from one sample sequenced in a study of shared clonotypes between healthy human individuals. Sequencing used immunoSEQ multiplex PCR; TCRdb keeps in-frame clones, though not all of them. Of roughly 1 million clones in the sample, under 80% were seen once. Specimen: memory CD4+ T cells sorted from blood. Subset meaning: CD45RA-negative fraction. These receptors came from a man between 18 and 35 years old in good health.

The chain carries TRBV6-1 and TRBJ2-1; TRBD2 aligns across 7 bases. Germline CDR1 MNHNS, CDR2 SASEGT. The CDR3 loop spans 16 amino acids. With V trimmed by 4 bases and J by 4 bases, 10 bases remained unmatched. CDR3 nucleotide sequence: TGTGCCAGCAGTGGTCCTGGGCCTAGCGGATACAATGAGCAGTTCTTC. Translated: CASSGPGPSGYNEQFF.

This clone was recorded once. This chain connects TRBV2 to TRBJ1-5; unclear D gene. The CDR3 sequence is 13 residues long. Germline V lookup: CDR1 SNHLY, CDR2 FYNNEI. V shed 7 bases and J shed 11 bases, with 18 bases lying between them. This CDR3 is CASTKDPFGAQHF. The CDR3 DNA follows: TGTGCCAGCACTAAAGACCCGTTCGGGGCCCAGCATTTT. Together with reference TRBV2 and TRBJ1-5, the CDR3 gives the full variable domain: EPEVTQTPSHQVTQMGQEVILRCVPISNHLYFYWYRQILGQKVEFLVSFYNNEISEKSEIFDDQFSVERPDGSNFTLKIRSTKLEDSAMYFCASTKDPFGAQHFGDGTRLSIL.

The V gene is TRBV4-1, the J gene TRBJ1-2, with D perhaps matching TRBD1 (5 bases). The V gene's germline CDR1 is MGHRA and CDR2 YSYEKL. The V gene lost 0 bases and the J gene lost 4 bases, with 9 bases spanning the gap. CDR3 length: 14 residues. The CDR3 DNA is TGCGCCAGCAGCCAAGAACAGGTAGTCTATGGCTACACCTTC. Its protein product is CASSQEQVVYGYTF.

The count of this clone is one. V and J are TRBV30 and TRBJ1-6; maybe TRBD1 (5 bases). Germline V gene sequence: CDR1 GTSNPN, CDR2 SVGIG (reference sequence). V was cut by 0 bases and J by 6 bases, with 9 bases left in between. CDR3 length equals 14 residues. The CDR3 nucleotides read TGTGCCTGGAGTGTAGACGGGACTAATTCACCCCTCCACTTT. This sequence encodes CAWSVDGTNSPLHF.

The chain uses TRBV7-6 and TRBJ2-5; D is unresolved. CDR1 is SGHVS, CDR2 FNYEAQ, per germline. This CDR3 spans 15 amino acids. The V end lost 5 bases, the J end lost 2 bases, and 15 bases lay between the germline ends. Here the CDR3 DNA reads TGTGCCAGCAGCCCCTCACCTGGCAGGCAAGAGACCCAGTACTTC. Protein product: CASSPSPGRQETQYF.

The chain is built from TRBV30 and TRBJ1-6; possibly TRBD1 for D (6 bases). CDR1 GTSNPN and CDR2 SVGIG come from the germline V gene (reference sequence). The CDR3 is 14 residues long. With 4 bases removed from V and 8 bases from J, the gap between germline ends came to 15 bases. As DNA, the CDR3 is TGTGCCTGGACCCTCAGGGGCTTTGATTCACCCCTCCACTTT. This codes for CAWTLRGFDSPLHF.

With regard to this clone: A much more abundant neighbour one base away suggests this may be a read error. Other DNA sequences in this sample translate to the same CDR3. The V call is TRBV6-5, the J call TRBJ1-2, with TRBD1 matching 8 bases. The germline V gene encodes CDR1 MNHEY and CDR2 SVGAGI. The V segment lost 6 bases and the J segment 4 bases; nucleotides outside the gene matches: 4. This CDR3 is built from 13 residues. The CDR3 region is CASSPDRGYGYTF. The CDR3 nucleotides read TGTGCCAGCAGCCCAGACAGGGGCTATGGCTACACCTTC.

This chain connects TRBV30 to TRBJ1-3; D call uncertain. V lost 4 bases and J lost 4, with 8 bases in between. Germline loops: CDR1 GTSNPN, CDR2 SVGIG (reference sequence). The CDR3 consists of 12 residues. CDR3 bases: TGTGCCTGGAAGGGAGGGGGAAACACCATATATTTT. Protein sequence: CAWKGGGNTIYF.

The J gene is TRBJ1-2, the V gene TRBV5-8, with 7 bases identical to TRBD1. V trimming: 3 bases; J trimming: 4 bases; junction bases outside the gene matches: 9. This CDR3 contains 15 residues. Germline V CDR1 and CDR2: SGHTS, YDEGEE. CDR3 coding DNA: TGTGCCAGCAGCTGGGGACAGCCATCGTCCTATGGCTACACCTTC. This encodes CASSWGQPSSYGYTF.

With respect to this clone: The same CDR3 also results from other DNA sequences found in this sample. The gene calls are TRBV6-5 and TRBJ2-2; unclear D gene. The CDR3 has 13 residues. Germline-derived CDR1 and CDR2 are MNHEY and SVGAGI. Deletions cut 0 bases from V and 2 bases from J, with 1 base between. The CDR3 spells CASSYSNTGELFF. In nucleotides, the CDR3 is TGTGCCAGCAGTTACTCTAACACCGGGGAGCTGTTTTTT.

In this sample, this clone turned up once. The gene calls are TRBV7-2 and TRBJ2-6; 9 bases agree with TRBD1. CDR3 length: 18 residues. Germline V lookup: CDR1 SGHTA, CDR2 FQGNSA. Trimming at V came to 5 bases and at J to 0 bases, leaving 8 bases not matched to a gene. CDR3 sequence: CASSRVGQGTSGANVLTF. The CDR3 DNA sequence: TGTGCCAGCAGCCGCGTAGGACAGGGGACCTCTGGGGCCAACGTCCTGACTTTC. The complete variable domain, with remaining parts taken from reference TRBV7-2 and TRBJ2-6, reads GAGVSQSPSNKVTEKGKDVELRCDPISGHTALYWYRQSLGQGLEFLIYFQGNSAPDKSGLPSDRFSAERTGGSVSTLTIQRTQQEDSAVYLCASSRVGQGTSGANVLTFGAGSRLTVL.

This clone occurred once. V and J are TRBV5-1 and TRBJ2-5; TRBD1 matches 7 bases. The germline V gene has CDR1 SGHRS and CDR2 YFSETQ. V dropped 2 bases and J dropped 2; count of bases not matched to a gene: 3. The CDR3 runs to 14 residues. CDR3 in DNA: TGCGCCAGCAGCTTTAGACAGGGTCAAGAGACCCAGTACTTC. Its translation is CASSFRQGQETQYF.

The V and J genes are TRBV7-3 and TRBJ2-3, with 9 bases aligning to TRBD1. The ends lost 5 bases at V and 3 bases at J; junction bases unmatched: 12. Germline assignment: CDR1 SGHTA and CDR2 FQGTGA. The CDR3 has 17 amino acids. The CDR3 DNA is TGTGCCAGCAGCCCAAGGTCGGACAGGGGACCTACAGATACGCAGTATTTT. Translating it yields CASSPRSDRGPTDTQYF.

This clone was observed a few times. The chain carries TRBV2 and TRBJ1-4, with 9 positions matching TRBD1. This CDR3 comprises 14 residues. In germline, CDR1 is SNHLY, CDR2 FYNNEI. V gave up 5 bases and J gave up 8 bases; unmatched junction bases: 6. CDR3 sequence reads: CASSSQGAGEKLFF. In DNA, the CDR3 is TGTGCCAGCAGTTCACAGGGGGCGGGAGAAAAACTGTTTTTT.

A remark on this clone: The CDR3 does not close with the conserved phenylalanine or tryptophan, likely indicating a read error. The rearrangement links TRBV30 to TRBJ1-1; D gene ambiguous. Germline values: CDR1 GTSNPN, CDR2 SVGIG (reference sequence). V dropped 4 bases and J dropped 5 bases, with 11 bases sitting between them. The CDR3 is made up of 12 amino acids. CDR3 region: CAWTLGFTEAFL. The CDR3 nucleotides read TGTGCCTGGACCCTGGGGTTTACTGAAGCTTTCCTT.

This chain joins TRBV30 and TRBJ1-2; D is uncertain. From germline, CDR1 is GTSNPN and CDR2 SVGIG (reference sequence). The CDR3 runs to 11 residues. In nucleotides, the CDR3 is TGTGTCCTTTCAAGGGACTATGGCTACACCTTC. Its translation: CVLSRDYGYTF.

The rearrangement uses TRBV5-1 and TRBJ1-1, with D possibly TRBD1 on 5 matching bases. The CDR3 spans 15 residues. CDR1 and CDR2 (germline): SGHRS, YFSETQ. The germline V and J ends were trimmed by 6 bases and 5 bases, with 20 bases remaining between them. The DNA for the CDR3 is TGCGCCAGCACCATGGATCGGGGGATCGGGACTGAAGCTTTCTTT. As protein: CASTMDRGIGTEAFF.

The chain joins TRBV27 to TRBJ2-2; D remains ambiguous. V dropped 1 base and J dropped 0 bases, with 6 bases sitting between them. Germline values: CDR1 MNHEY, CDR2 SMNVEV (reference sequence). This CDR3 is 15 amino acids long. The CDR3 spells CASSLWGANTGELFF. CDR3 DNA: TGTGCCAGCAGTTTATGGGGTGCGAACACCGGGGAGCTGTTTTTT.

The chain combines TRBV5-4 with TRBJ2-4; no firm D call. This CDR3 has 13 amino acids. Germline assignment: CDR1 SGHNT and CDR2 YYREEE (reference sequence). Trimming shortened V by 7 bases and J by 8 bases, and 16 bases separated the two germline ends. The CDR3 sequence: CASASDALDIQYF. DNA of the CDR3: TGTGCCAGCGCTTCCGACGCGTTGGACATTCAGTACTTC.

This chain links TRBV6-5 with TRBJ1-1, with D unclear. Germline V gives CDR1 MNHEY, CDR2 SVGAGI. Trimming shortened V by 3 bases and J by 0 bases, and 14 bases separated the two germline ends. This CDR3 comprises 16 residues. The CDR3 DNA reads TGTGCCAGCAGTTATAACGTAGCCGCCGTGAACACTGAAGCTTTCTTT. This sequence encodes CASSYNVAAVNTEAFF.

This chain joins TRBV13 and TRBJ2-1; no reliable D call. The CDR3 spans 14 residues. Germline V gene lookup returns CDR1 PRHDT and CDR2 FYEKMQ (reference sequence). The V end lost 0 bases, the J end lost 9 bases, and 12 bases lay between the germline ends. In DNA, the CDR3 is TGTGCCAGCAGCTTAGGGCATCTTAAGGGTGAGCAGTTCTTC. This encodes CASSLGHLKGEQFF.

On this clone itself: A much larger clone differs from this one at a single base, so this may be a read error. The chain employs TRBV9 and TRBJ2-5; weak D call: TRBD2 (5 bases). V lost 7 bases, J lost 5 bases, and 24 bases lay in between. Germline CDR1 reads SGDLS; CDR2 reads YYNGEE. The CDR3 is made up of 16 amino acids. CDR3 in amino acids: CASSLRSGNVVETQYF. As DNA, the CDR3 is TGTGCCAGCTCACTTCGCTCCGGGAATGTGGTGGAGACCCAGTACTTC.

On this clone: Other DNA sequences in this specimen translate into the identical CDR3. CDR3 protein: CASSVVSGRTDTQYF. In DNA form, the CDR3 reads TGTGCCAGCAGCGTAGTTAGCGGGAGAACAGATACGCAGTATTTT. The rearrangement joins TRBV9 to TRBJ2-3, with 9 bases matching TRBD2. Germline V gene sequence: CDR1 SGDLS, CDR2 YYNGEE. Trimming cost V 0 bases and J 3 bases; bases outside gene matches: 2. The CDR3 is made up of 15 amino acids.

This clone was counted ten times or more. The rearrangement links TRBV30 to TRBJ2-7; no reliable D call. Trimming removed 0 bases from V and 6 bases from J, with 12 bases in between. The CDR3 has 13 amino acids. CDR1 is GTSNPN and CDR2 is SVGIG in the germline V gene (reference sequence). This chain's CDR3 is CAWSVNVRAEQYF. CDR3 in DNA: TGTGCCTGGAGTGTAAACGTGAGAGCCGAGCAGTACTTC.

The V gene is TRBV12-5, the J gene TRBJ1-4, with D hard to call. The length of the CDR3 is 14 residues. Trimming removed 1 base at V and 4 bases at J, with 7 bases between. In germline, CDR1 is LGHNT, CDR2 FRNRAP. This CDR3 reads CASGLGHLNEKLFF. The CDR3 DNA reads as TGTGCTAGTGGTTTGGGGCACCTTAATGAAAAACTGTTTTTT.

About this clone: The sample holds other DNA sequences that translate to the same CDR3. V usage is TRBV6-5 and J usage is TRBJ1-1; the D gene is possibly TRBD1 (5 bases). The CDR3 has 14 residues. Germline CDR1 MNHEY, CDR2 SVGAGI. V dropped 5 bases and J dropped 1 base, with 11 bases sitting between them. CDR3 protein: CASSRRTGNTEAFF. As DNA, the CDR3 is TGTGCCAGCAGTCGACGAACAGGGAACACTGAAGCTTTCTTT.

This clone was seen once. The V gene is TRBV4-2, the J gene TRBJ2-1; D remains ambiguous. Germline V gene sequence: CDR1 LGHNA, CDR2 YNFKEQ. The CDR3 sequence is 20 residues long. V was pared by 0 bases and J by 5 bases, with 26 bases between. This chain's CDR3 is CASSQDVAVLESRPNNEQFF. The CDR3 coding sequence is TGTGCCAGCAGCCAAGATGTGGCGGTCCTGGAGTCCCGCCCGAACAATGAGCAGTTCTTC.